A single sample is the source of the 21 T cell receptor beta chains below, sequenced in a study of naive and memory T cell subsets. The beta constant-region primer was an equimolar mix of two oligonucleotides covering TRBC1 and TRBC2. Nested alpha and beta constant-region primers with the SP2 primer drove four PCR rounds on ligated cDNA. One entry per CDR3 protein, called by TCRdb with MiXCR from the UMI-ligation and nested PCR reads. The sample consists of more than 100,000 distinct CDR3 sequences, 35% to 40% of them appearing once. Sequencing input: central memory CD4+ T cells from blood. These receptor sequences come from a human donor in good health.

The CDR3 loop is CASSPTRLYGTQYF. Here the CDR3 DNA reads TGTGCCAGCAGCCCGACCCGCTTGTACGGGACCCAGTACTTC. This chain joins TRBV9 and TRBJ2-5; D is uncertain. CDR1 is SGDLS and CDR2 is YYNGEE in the germline V gene. The ends were cut back, 4 bases at V and 7 bases at J, with 17 bases in the middle. The CDR3 has 14 residues. The entire variable domain, with the rest obtained from reference TRBV9 and TRBJ2-5, is as follows: DSGVTQTPKHLITATGQRVTLRCSPRSGDLSVYWYQQSLDQGLQFLIQYYNGEERAKGNILERFSAQQFPDLHSELNLSSLELGDSALYFCASSPTRLYGTQYFGPGTRLLVL.

The chain carries TRBV11-2 and TRBJ2-1; TRBD2 matches at 8 bases. Germline V gives CDR1 SGHAT, CDR2 FQNNGV. The CDR3 contains 16 residues. V lost 6 bases to trimming and J lost 7 bases; unmatched junction nucleotides: 14. CDR3 bases: TGTGCCAGCAGAAGAAGCGGGAGTCCCACAGGGAATGAGCAGTTCTTC. Translated: CASRRSGSPTGNEQFF.

J is TRBJ2-7 and V is TRBV10-3; 8 bases line up with TRBD1. From germline, CDR1 is ENHRY and CDR2 SYGVKD. The V gene end was trimmed by 2 bases and the J gene end by 5 bases; junction bases not matched to a gene: 8. This CDR3 has 15 amino acids. In DNA, the CDR3 is TGTGCCATCAGTGAGAGGAGACAGGGGACGGACGAGCAGTACTTC. It is translated as CAISERRQGTDEQYF.

The rearrangement joins TRBV6-1 to TRBJ2-4, with D possibly being TRBD2 (6 bases). V shed 11 bases and J shed 1 base, with 18 bases lying between them. CDR3 length: 15 residues. Per the germline V gene, CDR1 is MNHNS and CDR2 is SASEGT. The DNA of the CDR3 is TGTGCCGTAACAATCGGGACTGCCGCCAAAAACATTCAGTACTTC. It translates to CAVTIGTAAKNIQYF.

The V call is TRBV6-6, the J call TRBJ2-7; 13 positions match TRBD2. From germline, CDR1 is MNHNY and CDR2 SVGAGI (reference sequence). V lost 6 bases, J lost 5 bases, and 7 bases stayed unmatched. This CDR3 comprises 15 residues. The CDR3 DNA follows: TGTGCCAGCAGACCCTGGACTAGCGGGAGCGACGAGCAGTACTTC. Translated: CASRPWTSGSDEQYF.

This chain connects TRBV11-3 to TRBJ1-2; D remains unclear. The CDR3 totals 16 residues. Germline V gene data show CDR1 as SGHNT and CDR2 as YENEEA. V lost 2 bases to trimming and J lost 8 bases, with 21 bases between them. The CDR3 reads CASSLKNSRRESGYTF. DNA for the CDR3: TGTGCCAGCAGCTTAAAAAACTCCAGGAGGGAGAGCGGCTACACCTTC.

In this sample, this clonotype turned up many times. The chain recombines TRBV11-1 with TRBJ2-7; D is undetermined. The ends were cut back, 4 bases at V and 2 bases at J, with 12 bases in the middle. CDR3 size: 14 residues. Germline loops: CDR1 SGHAT, CDR2 FQDESV (reference sequence). CDR3 sequence: CASSSDRLPYEQYF. CDR3 in DNA: TGTGCCAGCAGCTCGGATCGGCTTCCCTACGAGCAGTACTTC.

The chain uses TRBV29-1 and TRBJ2-7; TRBD2 might be the D (7 bases). The CDR3 is 13 residues long. V lost 2 bases, J lost 4 bases, and 12 bases lay in between. Germline CDR1 is SQVTM and CDR2 is ANQGSEA. As DNA, the CDR3 is TGCAGCGTTGAACCGGGGGGCGGTTACGAGCAGTACTTC. Protein: CSVEPGGGYEQYF.

This clonotype was observed a few times. CDR3 amino acids: CASSSRTGGGKTQYF. The CDR3 DNA sequence: TGTGCCAGCAGCTCAAGGACAGGGGGCGGCAAGACCCAGTACTTC. V gene TRBV7-9 combines with J gene TRBJ2-5, with 11 bases fitting TRBD1. Germline loops: CDR1 SEHNR, CDR2 FQNEAQ (reference sequence). With V trimmed by 4 bases and J by 6 bases, 7 bases remained unmatched. The CDR3 extends over 15 amino acids.

The sample holds a few counts of this clonotype. This chain links TRBV3-1 with TRBJ2-3, with 12 bases aligning to TRBD2. With V trimmed by 5 bases and J by 0 bases, 6 bases remained unmatched. The germline V gene encodes CDR1 LGHDT and CDR2 YNNKEL (reference sequence). CDR3 length equals 17 residues. CDR3 region: CASSESGLAGSTDTQYF. DNA of the CDR3: TGTGCCAGCAGCGAAAGCGGACTAGCGGGAAGCACAGATACGCAGTATTTT.

This chain joins TRBV3-1 and TRBJ2-7; D unresolved. CDR1 and CDR2 from the germline V gene are LGHDT and YNNKEL (reference sequence). CDR3 length: 13 amino acids. V was trimmed by 5 bases and J by 1 base, leaving 9 bases between them. CDR3 DNA sequence: TGTGCCAGCAGCTTACGGCAGTCCTACGAGCAGTACTTC. Translation gives CASSLRQSYEQYF.

The rearrangement uses TRBV10-3 and TRBJ2-5; D is undetermined. CDR1 and CDR2 from the germline V gene are ENHRY and SYGVKD. The CDR3 consists of 12 residues. With 5 bases removed from V and 5 bases from J, the gap between germline ends came to 9 bases. CDR3 nucleotides: TGTGCCATCAGTCCCCACGGGGAGACCCAGTACTTC. Translation gives CAISPHGETQYF.

The chain carries TRBV20-1 and TRBJ2-5; possibly TRBD1 for D (5 bases). V dropped 3 bases and J dropped 2 bases, with 10 bases sitting between them. Germline V gene sequence: CDR1 DFQATT, CDR2 SNEGSKA (reference sequence). The CDR3 is made up of 13 amino acids. The DNA of the CDR3 is TGCAGTGCTAGTCAGGGTAGGCAAGAGACCCAGTACTTC. Its translation is CSASQGRQETQYF.

The rearrangement uses TRBV3-1 and TRBJ2-7; tentatively, D is TRBD2 (6 bases). The CDR3 is 14 amino acids. Deletions cut 7 bases from V and 5 bases from J, with 18 bases between. Per the germline V gene, CDR1 is LGHDT and CDR2 is YNNKEL (reference sequence). CDR3 sequence reads: CASNSHSGTNEQYF. CDR3 DNA: TGTGCCAGCAACAGCCATAGCGGTACGAACGAGCAGTACTTC.

The CDR3 sequence is CSARTRVPPYEQYF. The DNA for the CDR3 is TGCAGTGCTAGAACTAGGGTCCCTCCCTACGAGCAGTACTTC. The chain uses TRBV20-1 and TRBJ2-7; TRBD2 might be the D (5 bases). V lost 2 bases and J lost 2, with 13 bases in between. In germline, CDR1 is DFQATT, CDR2 SNEGSKA (reference sequence). CDR3 length equals 14 residues.

The V and J genes are TRBV28 and TRBJ1-3, with 7 bases aligning to TRBD1. V lost 3 bases, J lost 4 bases, and 6 bases stayed unmatched. This CDR3 spans 15 amino acids. From germline, CDR1 is MDHEN and CDR2 SYDVKM. CDR3 region: CASSFKGASGNTIYF. The CDR3 DNA is TGTGCCAGCAGTTTTAAGGGGGCGAGCGGAAACACCATATATTTT. Combining the CDR3 with reference TRBV28 and TRBJ1-3 gives the whole variable domain DVKVTQSSRYLVKRTGEKVFLECVQDMDHENMFWYRQDPGLGLRLIYFSYDVKMKEKGDIPEGYSVSREKKERFSLILESASTNQTSMYLCASSFKGASGNTIYFGEGSWLTVV.

This clonotype was seen many times. This rearrangement joins TRBV30 to TRBJ2-7, with D perhaps TRBD2 (5 bases). Germline V gene data show CDR1 as GTSNPN and CDR2 as SVGIG (reference sequence). There are 13 residues in the CDR3. The germline V and J ends were trimmed by 1 base and 1 base, with 8 bases remaining between them. CDR3 loop: CAWSAGDSYEQYF. As DNA, the CDR3 is TGTGCCTGGAGTGCCGGGGATTCCTACGAGCAGTACTTC.

This clonotype was observed a few times. The V gene is TRBV18, the J gene TRBJ2-3; D is undetermined. Germline V gene lookup returns CDR1 KGHSH and CDR2 LQKENI. The CDR3 is made up of 14 amino acids. V was trimmed by 6 bases and J by 5 bases, leaving 15 bases between them. CDR3 nucleotides: TGTGCCAGCTCTCGGCAAGCCCACCTAGATACGCAGTATTTT. As protein: CASSRQAHLDTQYF. Full variable domain (remainder filled in from reference TRBV18 and TRBJ2-3): NAGVMQNPRHLVRRRGQEARLRCSPMKGHSHVYWYRQLPEEGLKFMVYLQKENIIDESGMPKERFSAEFPKEGPSILRIQQVVRGDSAAYFCASSRQAHLDTQYFGPGTRLTVL.

The J gene is TRBJ1-2, the V gene TRBV4-3, with D maybe TRBD1 (6 bases). V was shortened by 4 bases and J by 5 bases, with 14 bases between the two germline ends. CDR3 size: 14 residues. The germline V gene encodes CDR1 LGHNA and CDR2 YSLEER. The CDR3 coding sequence is TGCGCCAGCAGCCGAGACCCCGGGACATATGGCTACACCTTC. This sequence encodes CASSRDPGTYGYTF.

Here the CDR3 DNA reads TGTGCCAGCTCACCACCGAACAGCCCCAATCAGCCCCAGCATTTT. Translation: CASSPPNSPNQPQHF. The chain uses TRBV18 and TRBJ1-5; no definite D call. Germline lookup yields CDR1 KGHSH and CDR2 LQKENI. The CDR3 has 15 residues. The V gene lost 0 bases and the J gene lost 3 bases, with 9 bases spanning the gap.

This clonotype was seen at least ten times. The chain uses TRBV29-1 and TRBJ2-7, with a tentative D call TRBD1 (5 bases). CDR3 length: 11 amino acids. Trimming pared 6 bases from V and 3 bases from J, leaving 9 bases between. Germline V lookup: CDR1 SQVTM, CDR2 ANQGSEA. CDR3 nucleotides: TGCAGCGTCCGAGACAGCTACGAGCAGTACTTC. Amino acids: CSVRDSYEQYF.